This T cell receptor beta chain was profiled in a study of Tregs in tolerant kidney transplant recipients. The nonmyeloablative bone marrow transplants came from related graft donors, with transient mixed chimerism. The assay was immunoSEQ multiplex PCR, and TCRdb's table has in-frame clones only and misses some. The sample data list 9,000 to 13,000 clones. A remark on this clone: The sequence runs out 3 residues before the end of the CDR3; the remainder is reconstructed from the germline J gene.

The CDR3 loop spans 14 amino acids. Germline V gene sequence: CDR1 SGHAT, CDR2 FQNNGV. Trimming shortened V by 3 bases and J by 6 bases, and 9 bases separated the two germline ends. The sequenced sample was CD8+ T cells from blood (PBMCs), obtained 24 months after the transplant. The clonotype originates from a human patient who received a combined kidney and bone marrow transplant. The graft donor may have given rise to some T cells. The V gene is TRBV11-2, the J gene TRBJ1-6; possibly TRBD1 for D (5 bases). The DNA read from the CDR3 is TGTGCCAGCAGCTTGGGGGGACGTAATTCACCC. Translation gives CASSLGGRNSP. The whole CDR3 sequence is CASSLGGRNSPLHF.